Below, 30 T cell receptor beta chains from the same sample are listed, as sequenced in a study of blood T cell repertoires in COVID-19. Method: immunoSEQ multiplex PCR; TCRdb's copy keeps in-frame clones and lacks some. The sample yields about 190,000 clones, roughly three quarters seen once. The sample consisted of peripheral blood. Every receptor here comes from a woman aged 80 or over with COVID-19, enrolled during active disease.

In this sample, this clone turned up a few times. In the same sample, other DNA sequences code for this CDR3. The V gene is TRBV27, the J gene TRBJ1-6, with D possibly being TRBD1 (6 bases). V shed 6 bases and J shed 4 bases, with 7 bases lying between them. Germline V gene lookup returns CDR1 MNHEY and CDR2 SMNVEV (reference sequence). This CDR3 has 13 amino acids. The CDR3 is CASRGGYNSPLHF. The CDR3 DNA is TGTGCCAGCAGAGGGGGTTATAATTCACCCCTCCACTTT.

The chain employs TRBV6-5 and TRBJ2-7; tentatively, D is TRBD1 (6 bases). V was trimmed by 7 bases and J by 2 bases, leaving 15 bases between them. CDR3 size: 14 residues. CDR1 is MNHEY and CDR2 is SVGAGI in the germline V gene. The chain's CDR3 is CASTLGTGPYEQYF. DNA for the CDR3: TGTGCCAGCACCCTTGGCACAGGGCCCTACGAGCAGTACTTC.

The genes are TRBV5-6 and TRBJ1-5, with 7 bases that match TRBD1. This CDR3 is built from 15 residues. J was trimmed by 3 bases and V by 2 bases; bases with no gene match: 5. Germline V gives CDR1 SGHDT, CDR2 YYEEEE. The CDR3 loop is CASSFGTADNQPQHF. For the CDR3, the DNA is TGTGCCAGCAGCTTCGGGACAGCTGACAATCAGCCCCAGCATTTT.

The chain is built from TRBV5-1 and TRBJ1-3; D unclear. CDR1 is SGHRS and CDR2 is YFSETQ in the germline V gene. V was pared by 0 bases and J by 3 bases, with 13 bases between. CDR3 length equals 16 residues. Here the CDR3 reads CASSLDMRNGGNTIYF. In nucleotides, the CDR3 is TGCGCCAGCAGCTTGGATATGAGGAATGGTGGAAACACCATATATTTT.

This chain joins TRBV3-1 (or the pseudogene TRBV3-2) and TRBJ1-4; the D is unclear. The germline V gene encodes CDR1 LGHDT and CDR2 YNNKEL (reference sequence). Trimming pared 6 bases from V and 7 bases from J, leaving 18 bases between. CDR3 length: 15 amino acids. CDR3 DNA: TGTGCCAGCAGTAGGGATCGGTCGGGAATTGAAAAACTGTTTTTT. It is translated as CASSRDRSGIEKLFF.

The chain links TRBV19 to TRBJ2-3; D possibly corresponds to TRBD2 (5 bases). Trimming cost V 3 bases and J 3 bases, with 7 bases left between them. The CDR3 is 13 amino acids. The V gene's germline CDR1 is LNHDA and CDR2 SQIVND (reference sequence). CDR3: CASSIRGTDTQYF. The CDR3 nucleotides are TGTGCCAGTAGTATCCGCGGGACAGATACGCAGTATTTT.

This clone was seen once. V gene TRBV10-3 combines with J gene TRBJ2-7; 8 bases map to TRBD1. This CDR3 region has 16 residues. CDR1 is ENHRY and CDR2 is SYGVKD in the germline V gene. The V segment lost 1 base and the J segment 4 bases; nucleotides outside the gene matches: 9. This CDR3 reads CAISEWGTGSDYEQYF. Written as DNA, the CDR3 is TGTGCCATCAGTGAGTGGGGGACAGGATCAGATTACGAGCAGTACTTC.

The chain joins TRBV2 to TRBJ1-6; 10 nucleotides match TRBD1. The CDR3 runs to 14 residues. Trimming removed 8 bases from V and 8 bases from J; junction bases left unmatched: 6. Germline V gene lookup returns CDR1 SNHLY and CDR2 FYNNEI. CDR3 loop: CASGGQGGHSPLHF. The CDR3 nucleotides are TGTGCCAGCGGAGGACAGGGGGGTCATTCACCCCTCCACTTT.

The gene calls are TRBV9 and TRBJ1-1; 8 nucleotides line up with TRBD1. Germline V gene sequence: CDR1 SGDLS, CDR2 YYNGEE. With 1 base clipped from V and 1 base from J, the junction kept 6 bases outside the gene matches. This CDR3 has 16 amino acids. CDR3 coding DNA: TGTGCCAGCAGCGTAAGACCAGGGGGCTGGAACACTGAAGCTTTCTTT. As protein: CASSVRPGGWNTEAFF. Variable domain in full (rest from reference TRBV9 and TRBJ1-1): DSGVTQTPKHLITATGQRVTLRCSPRSGDLSVYWYQQSLDQGLQFLIQYYNGEERAKGNILERFSAQQFPDLHSELNLSSLELGDSALYFCASSVRPGGWNTEAFFGQGTRLTVV.

The CDR3 reads CASRPGAPNYEQYF. DNA for the CDR3: TGTGCCAGCAGGCCAGGGGCCCCCAACTACGAGCAGTACTTC. The V and J genes are TRBV27 and TRBJ2-7, with D possibly being TRBD1 (6 bases). Per the germline V gene, CDR1 is MNHEY and CDR2 is SMNVEV (reference sequence). Trimming took 6 bases from V and 3 from J, leaving 15 bases between them. This CDR3 has 14 amino acids.

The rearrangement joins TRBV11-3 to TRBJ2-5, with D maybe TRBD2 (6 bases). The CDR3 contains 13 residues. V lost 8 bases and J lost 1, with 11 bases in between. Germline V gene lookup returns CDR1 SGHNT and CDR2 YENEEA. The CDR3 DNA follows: TGTGCCAGCGTCGGGGGAGGCCAAGAGACCCAGTACTTC. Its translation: CASVGGGQETQYF.

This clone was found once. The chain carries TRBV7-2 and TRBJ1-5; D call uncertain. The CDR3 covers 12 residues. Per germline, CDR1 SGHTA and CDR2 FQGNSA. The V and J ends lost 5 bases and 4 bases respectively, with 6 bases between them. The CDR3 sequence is CASSLSNQPQHF. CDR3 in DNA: TGTGCCAGCAGCCTGAGTAATCAGCCCCAGCATTTT.

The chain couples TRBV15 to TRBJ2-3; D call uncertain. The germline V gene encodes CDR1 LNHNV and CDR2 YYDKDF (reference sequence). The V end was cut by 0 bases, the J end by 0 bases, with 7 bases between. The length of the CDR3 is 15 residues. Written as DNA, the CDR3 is TGTGCCACCAGCAGAGATGGAGACAGCACAGATACGCAGTATTTT. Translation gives CATSRDGDSTDTQYF.

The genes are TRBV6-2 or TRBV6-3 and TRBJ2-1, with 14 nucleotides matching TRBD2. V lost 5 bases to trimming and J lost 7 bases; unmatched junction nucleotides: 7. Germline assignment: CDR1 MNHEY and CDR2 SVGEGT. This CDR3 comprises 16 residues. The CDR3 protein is CASSVGLAGGWNEQFF. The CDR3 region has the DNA TGTGCCAGCAGTGTCGGACTAGCGGGGGGATGGAATGAGCAGTTCTTC.

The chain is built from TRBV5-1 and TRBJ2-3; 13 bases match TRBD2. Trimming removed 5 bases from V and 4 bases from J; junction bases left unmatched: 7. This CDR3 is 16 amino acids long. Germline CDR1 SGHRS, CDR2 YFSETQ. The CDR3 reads CASRLGLAGVPDTQYF. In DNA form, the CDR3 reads TGCGCCAGCAGGTTAGGACTAGCGGGAGTGCCAGATACGCAGTATTTT.

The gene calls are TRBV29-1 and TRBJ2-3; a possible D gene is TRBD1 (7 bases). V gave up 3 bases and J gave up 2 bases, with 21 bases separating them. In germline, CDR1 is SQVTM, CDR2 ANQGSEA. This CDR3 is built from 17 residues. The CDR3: CSVEGQQRVSPTDTQYF. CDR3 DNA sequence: TGCAGCGTTGAGGGACAGCAGCGGGTCTCTCCCACAGATACGCAGTATTTT.

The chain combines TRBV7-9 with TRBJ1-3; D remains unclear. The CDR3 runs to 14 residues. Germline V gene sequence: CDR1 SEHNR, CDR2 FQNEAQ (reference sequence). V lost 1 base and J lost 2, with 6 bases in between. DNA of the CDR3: TGTGCCAGCAGCTTAGGAGGGACTGGAAACACCATATATTTT. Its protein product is CASSLGGTGNTIYF.

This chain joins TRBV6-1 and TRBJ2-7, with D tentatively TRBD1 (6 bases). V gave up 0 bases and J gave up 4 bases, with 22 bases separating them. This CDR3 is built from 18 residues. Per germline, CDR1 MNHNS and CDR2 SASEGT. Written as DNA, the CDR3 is TGTGCCAGCAGTGAAGCAATAGGACAGAATCCCCCTACGTACGAGCAGTACTTC. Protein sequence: CASSEAIGQNPPTYEQYF.

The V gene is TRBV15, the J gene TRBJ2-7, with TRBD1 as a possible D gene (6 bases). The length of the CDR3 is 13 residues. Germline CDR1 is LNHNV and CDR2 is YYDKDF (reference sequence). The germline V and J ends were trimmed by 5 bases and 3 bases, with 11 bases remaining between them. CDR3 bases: TGTGCCACCAGCTCCGGACAGAGCTACGAGCAGTACTTC. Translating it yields CATSSGQSYEQYF. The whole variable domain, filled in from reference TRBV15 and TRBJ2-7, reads DAMVIQNPRYQVTQFGKPVTLSCSQTLNHNVMYWYQQKSSQAPKLLFHYYDKDFNNEADTPDNFQSRRPNTSFCFLDIRSPGLGDTAMYLCATSSGQSYEQYFGPGTRLTVT.

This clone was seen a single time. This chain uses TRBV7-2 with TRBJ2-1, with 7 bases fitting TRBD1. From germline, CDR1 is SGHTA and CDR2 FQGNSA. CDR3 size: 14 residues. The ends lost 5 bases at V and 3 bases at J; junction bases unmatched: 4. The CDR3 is CASSIRDSYNEQFF. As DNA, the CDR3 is TGTGCCAGCAGCATCCGGGACAGCTACAATGAGCAGTTCTTC.

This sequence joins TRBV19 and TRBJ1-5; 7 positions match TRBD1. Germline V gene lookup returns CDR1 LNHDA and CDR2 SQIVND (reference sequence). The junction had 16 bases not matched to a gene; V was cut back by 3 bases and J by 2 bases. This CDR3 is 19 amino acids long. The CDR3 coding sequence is TGTGCCAGTAGTATTCGTCGTTCAACAGGGGTGTACGGCAATCAGCCCCAGCATTTT. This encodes CASSIRRSTGVYGNQPQHF.

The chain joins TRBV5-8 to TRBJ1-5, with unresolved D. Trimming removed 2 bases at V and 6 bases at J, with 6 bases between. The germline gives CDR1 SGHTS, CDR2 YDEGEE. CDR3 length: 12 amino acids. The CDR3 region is CASSFSGQPQHF. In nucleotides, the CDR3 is TGTGCCAGCAGCTTTTCAGGTCAGCCCCAGCATTTT. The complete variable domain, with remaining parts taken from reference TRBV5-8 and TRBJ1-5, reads EAGVTQSPTHLIKTRGQQATLRCSPISGHTSVYWYQQALGLGLQFLLWYDEGEERNRGNFPPRFSGRQFPNYSSELNVNALELEDSALYLCASSFSGQPQHFGDGTRLSIL.

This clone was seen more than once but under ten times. CDR3 loop: CASSYGYRVVSGANVLTF. CDR3 DNA sequence: TGTGCCAGCAGTTACGGTTACAGGGTCGTCTCTGGGGCCAACGTCCTGACTTTC. The rearrangement uses TRBV6-2 or TRBV6-3 and TRBJ2-6; the D gene is possibly TRBD1 (6 bases). This CDR3 region has 18 residues. V was shortened by 2 bases and J by 0 bases, with 14 bases between the two germline ends. CDR1 and CDR2 (germline): MNHEY, SVGEGT.

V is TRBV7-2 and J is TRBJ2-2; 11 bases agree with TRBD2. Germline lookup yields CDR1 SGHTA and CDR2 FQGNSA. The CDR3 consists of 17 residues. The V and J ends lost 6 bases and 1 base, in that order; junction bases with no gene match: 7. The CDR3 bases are TGTGCCAGCAGTTATACCGGGACTAGCGGGAACACCGGGGAGCTGTTTTTT. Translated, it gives CASSYTGTSGNTGELFF. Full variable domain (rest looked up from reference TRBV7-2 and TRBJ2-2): GAGVSQSPSNKVTEKGKDVELRCDPISGHTALYWYRQSLGQGLEFLIYFQGNSAPDKSGLPSDRFSAERTGGSVSTLTIQRTQQEDSAVYLCASSYTGTSGNTGELFFGEGSRLTVL.

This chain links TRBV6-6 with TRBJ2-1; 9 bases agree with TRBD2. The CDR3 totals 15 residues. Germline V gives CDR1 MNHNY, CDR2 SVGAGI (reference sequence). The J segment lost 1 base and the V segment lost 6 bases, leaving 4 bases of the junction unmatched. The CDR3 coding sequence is TGTGCCAGCAGCGCACTAGCGGGTTCCTACAATGAGCAGTTCTTC. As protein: CASSALAGSYNEQFF.

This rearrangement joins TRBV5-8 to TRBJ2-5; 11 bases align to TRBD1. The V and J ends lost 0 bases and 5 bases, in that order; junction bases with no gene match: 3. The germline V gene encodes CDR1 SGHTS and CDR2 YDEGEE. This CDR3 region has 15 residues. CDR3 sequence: CASSLGTGGRETQYF. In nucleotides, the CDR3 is TGTGCCAGCAGCTTGGGGACAGGGGGCCGGGAGACCCAGTACTTC. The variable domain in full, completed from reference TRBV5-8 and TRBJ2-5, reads EAGVTQSPTHLIKTRGQQATLRCSPISGHTSVYWYQQALGLGLQFLLWYDEGEERNRGNFPPRFSGRQFPNYSSELNVNALELEDSALYLCASSLGTGGRETQYFGPGTRLLVL.

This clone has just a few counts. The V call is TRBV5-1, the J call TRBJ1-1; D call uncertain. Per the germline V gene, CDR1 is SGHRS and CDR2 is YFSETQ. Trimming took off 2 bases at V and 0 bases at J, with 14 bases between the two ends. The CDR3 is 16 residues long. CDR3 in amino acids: CASSLSLGGMNTEAFF. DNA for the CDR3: TGCGCCAGCAGCTTATCCCTGGGAGGAATGAACACTGAAGCTTTCTTT. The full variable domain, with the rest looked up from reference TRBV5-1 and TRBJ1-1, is KAGVTQTPRYLIKTRGQQVTLSCSPISGHRSVSWYQQTPGQGLQFLFEYFSETQRNKGNFPGRFSGRQFSNSRSEMNVSTLELGDSALYLCASSLSLGGMNTEAFFGQGTRLTVV.

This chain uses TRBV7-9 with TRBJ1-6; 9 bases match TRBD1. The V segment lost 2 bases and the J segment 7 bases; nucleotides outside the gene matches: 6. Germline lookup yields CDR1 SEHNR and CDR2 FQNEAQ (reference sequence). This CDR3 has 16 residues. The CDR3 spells CASSLKTGGRNSPLHF. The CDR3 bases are TGTGCCAGCAGCTTAAAAACAGGGGGCAGGAATTCACCCCTCCACTTT.

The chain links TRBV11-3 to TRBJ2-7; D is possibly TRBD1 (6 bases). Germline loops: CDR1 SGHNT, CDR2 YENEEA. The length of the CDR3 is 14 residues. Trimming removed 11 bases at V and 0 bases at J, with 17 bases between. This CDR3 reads CASQGHPSSYEQYF. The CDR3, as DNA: TGTGCCTCTCAGGGACATCCGAGCTCCTACGAGCAGTACTTC. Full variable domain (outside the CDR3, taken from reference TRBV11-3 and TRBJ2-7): EAGVVQSPRYKIIEKKQPVAFWCNPISGHNTLYWYLQNLGQGPELLIRYENEEAVDDSQLPKDRFSAERLKGVDSTLKIQPAELGDSAVYLCASQGHPSSYEQYFGPGTRLTVT.

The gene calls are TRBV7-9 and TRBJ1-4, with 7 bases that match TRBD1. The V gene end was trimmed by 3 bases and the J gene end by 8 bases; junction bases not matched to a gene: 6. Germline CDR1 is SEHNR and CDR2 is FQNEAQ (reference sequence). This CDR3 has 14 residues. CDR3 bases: TGTGCCAGCAGCTTCCGGGACAGCGGGGAAAAACTGTTTTTT. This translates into CASSFRDSGEKLFF.